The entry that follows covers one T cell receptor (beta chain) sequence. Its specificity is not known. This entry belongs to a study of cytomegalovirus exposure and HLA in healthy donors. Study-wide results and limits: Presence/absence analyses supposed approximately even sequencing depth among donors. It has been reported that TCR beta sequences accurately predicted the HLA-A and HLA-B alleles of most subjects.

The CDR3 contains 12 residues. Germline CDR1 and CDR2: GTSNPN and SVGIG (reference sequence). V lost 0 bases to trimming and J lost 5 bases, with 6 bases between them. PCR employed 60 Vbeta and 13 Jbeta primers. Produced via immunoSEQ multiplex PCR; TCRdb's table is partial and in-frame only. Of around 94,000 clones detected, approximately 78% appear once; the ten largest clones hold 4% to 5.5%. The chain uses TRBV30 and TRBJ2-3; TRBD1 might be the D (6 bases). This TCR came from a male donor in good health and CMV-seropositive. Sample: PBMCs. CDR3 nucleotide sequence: TGTGCCTGGAGTGTCAGGGGAGATACGCAGTATTTT. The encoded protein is CAWSVRGDTQYF. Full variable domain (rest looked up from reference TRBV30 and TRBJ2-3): SQTIHQWPATLVQPVGSPLSLECTVEGTSNPNLYWYRQAAGRGLQLLFYSVGIGQISSEVPQNLSASRPQDRQFILSSKKLLLSDSGFYLCAWSVRGDTQYFGPGTRLTVL.